This T cell receptor beta chain was observed in a study of blood T cell repertoires in COVID-19. Study-level information: The origin of the acute and convalescent COVID-19 samples was the United States, Italy and Spain. T cells, B-cell-depleted T cells, or PBMCs supplied cDNA or gDNA.

Methods used by the authors: Reference gene primer amplification yielded estimated nucleated cell counts. Sequencing was performed with immunoSEQ multiplex PCR; in TCRdb, only in-frame clones are kept and a portion is missing. For V, J and clone size, that table is used; D and trimming come from the DNA. The table has about 200,000 clones, more than 75% seen once; the top ten hold around 5%. This clone came up once. Germline loops: CDR1 SNHLY, CDR2 FYNNEI. CDR3 length: 15 residues. V shed 7 bases and J shed 0 bases, with 15 bases lying between them. The source material was peripheral blood. The sequence was collected from a woman of 80 years or more with acute or convalescent COVID-19. The chain joins TRBV2 to TRBJ1-1; D is possibly TRBD1 (6 bases). The chain's CDR3 is CASIRQVLMNTEAFF. The CDR3 DNA follows: TGTGCCAGCATCAGACAGGTACTTATGAACACTGAAGCTTTCTTT.